These 30 T cell receptor beta chains were all obtained from the same sample, sequenced in a study of blood T cell repertoires in COVID-19. Sequencing was performed with immunoSEQ multiplex PCR; in TCRdb, only in-frame clones are kept and a portion is missing. The sample includes 150,000 to 200,000 clones, about 91% of them seen just once. Sequencing input: peripheral blood. These TCRs come from a woman in her 30s with acute or convalescent COVID-19.

The gene calls are TRBV11-1 and TRBJ1-1; no clear D. The CDR3 is 13 residues long. Per germline, CDR1 SGHAT and CDR2 FQDESV (reference sequence). V lost 1 base to trimming and J lost 8 bases, with 11 bases between them. The CDR3 sequence is CASSLGPKLEAFF. The CDR3 bases are TGTGCCAGCAGCTTAGGTCCAAAACTGGAAGCTTTCTTT.

This clone occurred a few times. This chain connects TRBV6-5 to TRBJ2-1; D is unclear. The CDR3 spans 14 residues. V was pared by 4 bases and J by 10 bases, with 17 bases between. Germline CDR1 MNHEY, CDR2 SVGAGI. The CDR3 coding sequence is TGTGCCAGCAGTTCGCTTTTCCCCTATGAGGAGCAGTTCTTC. Residues: CASSSLFPYEEQFF.

The V call is TRBV10-3, the J call TRBJ1-3; the D gene is possibly TRBD1 (6 bases). The CDR3 consists of 15 residues. Germline V gives CDR1 ENHRY, CDR2 SYGVKD. V was trimmed by 3 bases and J by 0 bases, leaving 9 bases between them. CDR3 region: CAISDGGTSGNTIYF. CDR3 in DNA: TGTGCCATCAGTGATGGGGGCACCTCTGGAAACACCATATATTTT.

This sequence joins TRBV13 and TRBJ2-5; a possible D gene is TRBD1 (5 bases). V was shortened by 7 bases and J by 2 bases, with 5 bases between the two germline ends. Per the germline V gene, CDR1 is PRHDT and CDR2 is FYEKMQ (reference sequence). This CDR3 has 11 residues. CDR3 in amino acids: CASNRQETQYF. Written as DNA, the CDR3 is TGTGCCAGCAACAGGCAAGAGACCCAGTACTTC.

The chain carries TRBV29-1 and TRBJ1-2; D call uncertain. V was shortened by 7 bases and J by 2 bases, with 11 bases between the two germline ends. The CDR3 consists of 12 residues. Germline V CDR1 and CDR2: SQVTM, ANQGSEA. CDR3 DNA sequence: TGCAGCGCCGCAGACACAAACTATGGCTACACCTTC. Translation gives CSAADTNYGYTF. Full variable domain (missing parts from reference TRBV29-1 and TRBJ1-2): SAVISQKPSRDICQRGTSLTIQCQVDSQVTMMFWYRQQPGQSLTLIATANQGSEATYESGFVIDKFPISRPNLTFSTLTVSNMSPEDSSIYLCSAADTNYGYTFGSGTRLTVV.

To note about this clone: One end of the junction varies from germline; a read error may be responsible. The gene calls are TRBV19 and TRBJ2-7, with 7 bases identical to TRBD2. This CDR3 is built from 11 residues. Germline CDR1 is LNHDA and CDR2 is SQIVND (reference sequence). CDR3: CASSIFLGGDF. CDR3 nucleotide sequence: TGTGCCAGTAGTATCTTTCTGGGGGGGGACTTC.

CDR3 region: CASTRLAGRGEQFF. CDR3 sequence (DNA): TGTGCCAGCACTCGACTAGCGGGAAGAGGTGAGCAGTTCTTC. The chain combines TRBV28 with TRBJ2-1; 11 nucleotides align to TRBD2. The V segment lost 7 bases and the J segment 9 bases; nucleotides outside the gene matches: 8. CDR3 length: 14 residues. The germline V gene has CDR1 MDHEN and CDR2 SYDVKM.

This clone was recorded a few times. This rearrangement joins TRBV19 to TRBJ1-5; a weak D match, TRBD1 (5 bases). The germline V gene has CDR1 LNHDA and CDR2 SQIVND (reference sequence). The V end was cut by 7 bases, the J end by 9 bases, with 19 bases between. This CDR3 contains 14 residues. The CDR3 DNA reads as TGTGCCAGTAATCTCGGCAGGGCTATAGGGCCCCAGCATTTT. Its translation is CASNLGRAIGPQHF.

The chain couples TRBV21-1 to TRBJ1-4; TRBD1, as called in the table, went unchecked against the DNA. TRBV21-1 is a pseudogene. The CDR3 is 16 residues long. The CDR3 sequence is CASSAQGLRTNEKLFF. The DNA of the CDR3 is TGTGCCAGCAGCGCCCAGGGGTTAAGGACTAATGAAAAACTGTTTTTT.

The J gene is TRBJ1-4, the V gene TRBV2, with D maybe TRBD1 (6 bases). The V gene lost 2 bases and the J gene lost 11 bases, with 12 bases spanning the gap. The CDR3 runs to 13 residues. CDR1 SNHLY and CDR2 FYNNEI come from the germline V gene. This CDR3 is CASSEMRGLKLFF. The CDR3 DNA sequence: TGTGCCAGCAGTGAAATGAGGGGGTTGAAACTGTTTTTT.

A remark on this clone: This sample includes further DNA sequences coding for the same CDR3. The chain combines TRBV7-9 with TRBJ1-1; possible D gene TRBD1, 5 bases. Deletions cut 3 bases from V and 3 bases from J, with 8 bases between. The CDR3 runs 13 residues. CDR1 is SEHNR and CDR2 is FQNEAQ in the germline V gene (reference sequence). CDR3 amino acids: CASSFTGDTEAFF. The CDR3 region has the DNA TGTGCCAGCAGCTTTACAGGCGACACTGAAGCTTTCTTT.

DNA of the CDR3: TGTGCCAGCAGTATACGACTAGATGAGCAGTTCTTC. Translated, it gives CASSIRLDEQFF. This chain joins TRBV6-5 and TRBJ2-1, with D tentatively TRBD2 (6 bases). The CDR3 length is 12 residues. V was pared by 5 bases and J by 8 bases, with 10 bases between. Germline V CDR1 and CDR2: MNHEY, SVGAGI.

The chain employs TRBV7-9 and TRBJ1-2; perhaps TRBD1 as D (5 bases). V lost 7 bases, J lost 4 bases, and 13 bases lay in between. CDR1 is SEHNR, CDR2 FQNEAQ, per germline (reference sequence). CDR3 length equals 13 residues. The CDR3 protein is CASTSGGAYGYTF. The CDR3 DNA reads TGTGCCAGCACCTCAGGAGGGGCCTATGGCTACACCTTC.

The V gene is TRBV28, the J gene TRBJ2-7; a weak D match, TRBD2 (5 bases). Germline V gene data show CDR1 as MDHEN and CDR2 as SYDVKM. The CDR3 spans 15 residues. Trimming took 3 bases from V and 0 from J, leaving 12 bases between them. The CDR3 spells CASSLRGPLSYEQYF. The CDR3 bases are TGTGCCAGCAGTTTGCGAGGGCCCCTCTCCTACGAGCAGTACTTC. The whole variable domain, remainder taken from reference TRBV28 and TRBJ2-7, is DVKVTQSSRYLVKRTGEKVFLECVQDMDHENMFWYRQDPGLGLRLIYFSYDVKMKEKGDIPEGYSVSREKKERFSLILESASTNQTSMYLCASSLRGPLSYEQYFGPGTRLTVT.

This clone has just one count. V usage is TRBV5-4 and J usage is TRBJ2-7; 7 positions match TRBD2. The CDR3 extends over 13 amino acids. Trimming took 4 bases from V and 4 from J; bases not matched to a gene: 5. The germline V gene has CDR1 SGHNT and CDR2 YYREEE (reference sequence). The CDR3 nucleotides read TGTGCCAGCAGCCGCCGGGAGGAATACGAGCAGTACTTC. Its protein is CASSRREEYEQYF.

The chain uses TRBV5-1 and TRBJ1-2, with 8 bases aligning to TRBD1. Germline values: CDR1 SGHRS, CDR2 YFSETQ. J gave up 7 bases and V 2 bases, and 13 bases lay outside the gene matches. This CDR3 has 16 residues. The chain's CDR3 is CASSLGTGQLGSGYTF. CDR3 nucleotides: TGCGCCAGCAGCTTAGGGACAGGACAACTCGGGAGTGGCTACACCTTC.

This rearrangement joins TRBV5-1 to TRBJ2-7, with 13 bases aligning to TRBD2. The germline gives CDR1 SGHRS, CDR2 YFSETQ. CDR3 length: 16 residues. The J segment lost 3 bases and the V segment lost 0 bases, leaving 3 bases of the junction unmatched. The CDR3 sequence is CASSLEGLAGDYEQYF. The CDR3 DNA reads TGCGCCAGCAGCTTGGAAGGACTAGCGGGGGACTACGAGCAGTACTTC.

In its sample, this clone was seen once. This chain connects TRBV14 to TRBJ2-1, with D unclear. Trimming cost V 0 bases and J 12 bases, with 9 bases left between them. This CDR3 has 12 amino acids. Germline assignment: CDR1 SGHDN and CDR2 FVKESK. CDR3 DNA: TGTGCCAGCAGCCAAGAAACCGCGCGGCAGTTCTTC. Translated, it gives CASSQETARQFF.

This clone appeared once. The chain uses TRBV2 and TRBJ1-3; D call uncertain. CDR3 length: 14 amino acids. CDR1 and CDR2 from the germline V gene are SNHLY and FYNNEI. V was pared by 9 bases and J by 0 bases, with 12 bases between. The CDR3 DNA follows: TGTGCCAGTGCCGGACTTTACTCTGGAAACACCATATATTTT. It specifies CASAGLYSGNTIYF.

The chain uses TRBV2 and TRBJ2-2, with 14 positions matching TRBD2. CDR1 is SNHLY and CDR2 is FYNNEI in the germline V gene. The CDR3 length is 15 residues. The ends lost 7 bases at V and 6 bases at J; junction bases unmatched: 4. Written as DNA, the CDR3 is TGTGCCAGCACAAGGACTAGCGGGAGGTCCGGGGAGCTGTTTTTT. This sequence encodes CASTRTSGRSGELFF.

The rearrangement joins TRBV18 to TRBJ2-2, with D possibly TRBD2 on 6 matching bases. CDR3 length equals 15 residues. Deletions cut 0 bases from V and 1 base from J, with 6 bases between. Germline CDR1 reads KGHSH; CDR2 reads LQKENI. CDR3 amino acids: CASSPPSGNTGELFF. DNA for the CDR3: TGTGCCAGCTCACCACCTAGCGGGAACACCGGGGAGCTGTTTTTT.

The J gene is TRBJ2-1, the V gene TRBV11-2, with 8 bases identical to TRBD2. Germline V gene lookup returns CDR1 SGHAT and CDR2 FQNNGV. CDR3 length: 15 residues. The trim removed 7 bases at V and 4 bases at J, leaving 9 bases unmatched. CDR3 sequence reads: CASTQPLAGYNEQFF. The CDR3 DNA sequence: TGTGCCAGCACCCAACCTTTAGCGGGATACAATGAGCAGTTCTTC.

The V and J genes are TRBV28 and TRBJ1-5; D gene ambiguous. This CDR3 has 12 residues. CDR1 is MDHEN and CDR2 is SYDVKM in the germline V gene. Trimming took off 10 bases at V and 4 bases at J, with 11 bases between the two ends. This CDR3 reads CANSVRNQPQHF. CDR3 sequence (DNA): TGTGCCAACAGCGTCCGGAATCAGCCCCAGCATTTT.

This chain connects TRBV5-1 to TRBJ2-3; maybe TRBD2 (7 bases). V was cut by 1 base and J by 2 bases, with 14 bases left in between. Per germline, CDR1 SGHRS and CDR2 YFSETQ. CDR3 size: 16 residues. The CDR3 DNA reads as TGCGCCAGCAGCTTGAACGGGGGGCGAGACACAGATACGCAGTATTTT. It specifies CASSLNGGRDTDTQYF.

The chain is built from TRBV28 and TRBJ1-5, with unresolved D. The CDR3 is 15 residues long. Germline V lookup: CDR1 MDHEN, CDR2 SYDVKM. The V end was cut by 5 bases, the J end by 0 bases, with 11 bases between. CDR3 residues: CASSTRLDSNQPQHF. In nucleotides, the CDR3 is TGTGCCAGCAGTACCAGGCTGGATAGCAATCAGCCCCAGCATTTT.

Remarks on this clone: Mismatch with germline at one junction end may stem from a read error. The chain carries TRBV28 and TRBJ2-2; 7 nucleotides agree with TRBD2. The V gene's germline CDR1 is MDHEN and CDR2 SYDVKM. The CDR3 is 16 amino acids. CDR3 in amino acids: CASIGAGAPSTGELLF. CDR3 DNA: TGTGCCAGCATCGGGGCGGGAGCCCCTAGCACCGGGGAGCTGCTTTTT. Variable domain in full (rest from reference TRBV28 and TRBJ2-2): DVKVTQSSRYLVKRTGEKVFLECVQDMDHENMFWYRQDPGLGLRLIYFSYDVKMKEKGDIPEGYSVSREKKERFSLILESASTNQTSMYLCASIGAGAPSTGELLFGEGSRLTVL.

The chain employs TRBV9 and TRBJ1-1; TRBD1 might be the D (5 bases). Germline V gives CDR1 SGDLS, CDR2 YYNGEE. V shed 0 bases and J shed 8 bases, with 11 bases lying between them. CDR3 length equals 13 residues. The CDR3, as DNA: TGTGCCAGCAGCGTAGATGGAGGGACGGAAGCTTTCTTT. Translation gives CASSVDGGTEAFF. Supplemented by reference TRBV9 and TRBJ1-1, the full variable domain reads DSGVTQTPKHLITATGQRVTLRCSPRSGDLSVYWYQQSLDQGLQFLIQYYNGEERAKGNILERFSAQQFPDLHSELNLSSLELGDSALYFCASSVDGGTEAFFGQGTRLTVV.

This chain uses TRBV5-4 with TRBJ2-5; TRBD2 matches at 7 bases. The germline V gene has CDR1 SGHNT and CDR2 YYREEE (reference sequence). This CDR3 contains 15 residues. Unmatched junction bases numbered 7, after V lost 1 base and J lost 4 bases. The CDR3: CASSLKRDLRETQYF. CDR3 sequence (DNA): TGTGCCAGCAGCTTGAAGCGGGATCTACGAGAGACCCAGTACTTC.

This chain links TRBV28 with TRBJ1-3; D is uncertain. The CDR3 extends over 15 amino acids. Trimming pared 2 bases from V and 2 bases from J, leaving 10 bases between. Germline V gives CDR1 MDHEN, CDR2 SYDVKM. The CDR3 nucleotides read TGTGCCAGCAGTTTAGGAGGGTTTGCTGGAAACACCATATATTTT. Protein product: CASSLGGFAGNTIYF.

This chain uses TRBV6-5 with TRBJ1-4; the match to TRBD1 covers 8 bases. CDR3 length: 13 residues. The J segment lost 7 bases and the V segment lost 8 bases, leaving 6 bases of the junction unmatched. Germline-derived CDR1 and CDR2 are MNHEY and SVGAGI. CDR3 residues: CASGGQAPEKLFF. The CDR3 DNA follows: TGTGCCAGCGGGGGACAGGCCCCTGAAAAACTGTTTTTT.